The 17 T cell receptor beta chains listed next were all sequenced from one sample in a study of T cells in Graves' hyperthyroidism and ophthalmopathy. The investigators amplified TCR beta CDR3 regions from RNA transcripts. During a first-round RT-PCR of the TCR CDR3, the HTBI primer set was used. TCRdb recomputed calls from the multiplex PCR reads with MiXCR, one row per CDR3 protein. The repertoire has fewer than 450,000 distinct CDR3 sequences, roughly 15% of them found once; the top ten carry about 20%. Sequenced input: blood. The receptor set was obtained from a woman aged 60 to 75 with Graves' ophthalmopathy.

The chain recombines TRBV28 with TRBJ1-3; D not certain. The germline gives CDR1 MDHEN, CDR2 SYDVKM. Trimming removed 2 bases from V and 2 bases from J, with 7 bases in between. The length of the CDR3 is 14 residues. The CDR3 protein is CASSLGRPGNTIYF. The CDR3 nucleotides are TGTGCCAGCAGTTTAGGACGGCCTGGAAACACCATATATTTT. The variable domain in full, with the rest retrieved from reference TRBV28 and TRBJ1-3, is DVKVTQSSRYLVKRTGEKVFLECVQDMDHENMFWYRQDPGLGLRLIYFSYDVKMKEKGDIPEGYSVSREKKERFSLILESASTNQTSMYLCASSLGRPGNTIYFGEGSWLTVV.

Comment on this clonotype: This clone may be a read error of a much larger clone one base away. This chain links TRBV5-1 with TRBJ2-1; 10 bases line up with TRBD1. The germline CDR1 and CDR2 sequences are SGHRS and YFSETQ. This CDR3 has 15 amino acids. CDR3 residues: CASSDRDRGWNGQFF. The CDR3 DNA is TGCGCCAGCAGCGACCGGGACAGGGGCTGGAATGGGCAGTTCTTC.

For this clonotype: This clone may be a read error of a much larger clone one base away. V and J are TRBV2 and TRBJ1-1; no definite D call. Germline assignment: CDR1 SNHLY and CDR2 FYNNEI. The CDR3 sequence is 15 residues long. CDR3 in amino acids: CASRLNWAGNTEASF. The CDR3 DNA reads as TGTGCCAGCAGGCTCAATTGGGCGGGGAACACTGAAGCTTCCTTT.

This clonotype was counted many times. This chain connects TRBV27 to TRBJ2-1; D unclear. V lost 2 bases and J 0 bases, leaving 8 bases between the germline ends. The CDR3 sequence is 15 residues long. Germline CDR1 and CDR2: MNHEY and SMNVEV (reference sequence). The CDR3 DNA is TGTGCCAGCAGTTTAACCCGTAACTCCTACAATGAGCAGTTCTTC. This sequence encodes CASSLTRNSYNEQFF.

The V call is TRBV2, the J call TRBJ1-1; D not resolved. Between the trimmed V and J ends, which lost 8 bases and 1 base, there was a span of 14 bases. CDR3 length: 14 amino acids. Germline V lookup: CDR1 SNHLY, CDR2 FYNNEI. CDR3 sequence reads: CASWRPGRNTEAFF. The CDR3 region has the DNA TGTGCCAGCTGGAGGCCGGGCAGGAACACTGAAGCTTTCTTT. Looking up the rest from reference TRBV2 and TRBJ1-1 gives the full variable domain: EPEVTQTPSHQVTQMGQEVILRCVPISNHLYFYWYRQILGQKVEFLVSFYNNEISEKSEIFDDQFSVERPDGSNFTLKIRSTKLEDSAMYFCASWRPGRNTEAFFGQGTRLTVV.

The J gene is TRBJ2-7, the V gene TRBV4-1; 10 bases match TRBD2. The germline CDR1 and CDR2 sequences are MGHRA and YSYEKL. The CDR3 runs to 16 residues. The V segment lost 1 base and the J segment 5 bases; nucleotides outside the gene matches: 8. The CDR3 nucleotides read TGCGCCAGCAGCCAAGCAGGCCTAGCGGGAGTGGACGAGCAGTACTTC. Amino acid sequence: CASSQAGLAGVDEQYF.

This clonotype was found many times. The CDR3 bases are TGCAGCGATGGACGGTACTCCTACGAGCAGTACTTC. Translating gives CSDGRYSYEQYF. V is TRBV29-1 and J is TRBJ2-7, with D unclear. CDR3 size: 12 residues. Per the germline V gene, CDR1 is SQVTM and CDR2 is ANQGSEA. The V end lost 7 bases, the J end lost 0 bases, and 10 bases lay between the germline ends.

This clonotype was observed a few times. V is TRBV20-1 and J is TRBJ1-3, with D uncertain. The germline CDR1 and CDR2 sequences are DFQATT and SNEGSKA (reference sequence). CDR3 size: 16 residues. Trimming left V 5 bases short and J 0 bases short, with 17 bases between. CDR3 sequence reads: CSAQDGATFSGNTIYF. Here the CDR3 DNA reads TGCAGTGCTCAGGACGGTGCGACATTCTCTGGAAACACCATATATTTT.

This clonotype was seen at least ten times. The chain combines TRBV6-1 with TRBJ2-3, with 9 bases fitting TRBD1. With V trimmed by 4 bases and J by 5 bases, 7 bases remained unmatched. The CDR3 consists of 15 residues. In germline, CDR1 is MNHNS, CDR2 SASEGT. CDR3 region: CASSAGTGSGDTQYF. DNA of the CDR3: TGTGCCAGCAGTGCCGGGACAGGGTCGGGAGATACGCAGTATTTT.

This clonotype showed up just a few times. V and J are TRBV6-1 and TRBJ2-1; no definite D call. The CDR3 extends over 12 amino acids. Germline CDR1 MNHNS, CDR2 SASEGT. V was clipped by 6 bases and J by 5 bases, with 8 bases between them. CDR3 loop: CASRYGDNEQFF. CDR3 nucleotide sequence: TGTGCCAGCAGGTATGGGGACAATGAGCAGTTCTTC.

This clonotype showed up just a few times. The chain couples TRBV6-5 to TRBJ2-3; TRBD2 matches 7 bases. The germline CDR1 and CDR2 sequences are MNHEY and SVGAGI. The CDR3 sequence is 18 residues long. Losses at the gene ends were 2 bases for V and 0 bases for J; bases not matched to a gene: 11. CDR3 DNA: TGTGCCAGCAGTTACCGTCCCCTACTAGCGACTAGCACAGATACGCAGTATTTT. It specifies CASSYRPLLATSTDTQYF.

This chain joins TRBV6-1 and TRBJ2-7; 7 nucleotides line up with TRBD1. Germline CDR1 and CDR2: MNHNS and SASEGT. There are 14 residues in the CDR3. V was pared by 7 bases and J by 2 bases, with 8 bases of the junction left unmatched. The CDR3 loop is CASTDTGTAYEQYF. CDR3 in DNA: TGTGCCAGCACCGACACGGGGACAGCCTACGAGCAGTACTTC.

This clonotype was found many times. J is TRBJ2-1 and V is TRBV7-6; 8 bases are a match to TRBD2. The germline gives CDR1 SGHVS, CDR2 FNYEAQ. This CDR3 contains 13 residues. Unmatched junction bases numbered 9, after V lost 4 bases and J lost 13 bases. The CDR3: CASSSGLVRFQFF. The DNA for the CDR3 is TGTGCCAGCAGCTCGGGACTAGTCCGGTTTCAGTTCTTC. Complete variable domain (other parts from reference TRBV7-6 and TRBJ2-1): GAGVSQSPRYKVTKRGQDVALRCDPISGHVSLYWYRQALGQGPEFLTYFNYEAQQDKSGLPNDRFSAERPEGSISTLTIQRTEQRDSAMYRCASSSGLVRFQFFGPGTRLTVL.

This clonotype has at least ten counts. DNA of the CDR3: TGTGCCAGCAGTGAAGCAAGAGGGGAGGGCTACACCTTC. Translating gives CASSEARGEGYTF. The V call is TRBV2, the J call TRBJ1-2, with a weak D call TRBD1 (5 bases). Between the trimmed V and J ends, which lost 0 bases and 8 bases, there was a span of 10 bases. The length of the CDR3 is 13 residues. Germline V gene lookup returns CDR1 SNHLY and CDR2 FYNNEI.

In this sample, this clonotype turned up a few times. This CDR3 is CASSFQGRGDQPQHF. CDR3 nucleotides: TGTGCCAGCAGCTTCCAAGGTCGGGGGGATCAGCCCCAGCATTTT. The chain uses TRBV5-6 and TRBJ1-5, with D tentatively TRBD1 (5 bases). V was trimmed by 2 bases and J by 5 bases, leaving 14 bases between them. CDR1 and CDR2 from the germline V gene are SGHDT and YYEEEE. The CDR3 runs 15 residues.

This clonotype was observed many times. This chain connects TRBV28 to TRBJ2-7, with D tentatively TRBD1 or TRBD2 (7 bases each). The germline V gene has CDR1 MDHEN and CDR2 SYDVKM. With 3 bases removed from V and 1 base from J, the gap between germline ends came to 16 bases. This CDR3 is built from 16 residues. CDR3 residues: CASSFRGGSMSYEQYF. The CDR3 nucleotides read TGTGCCAGCAGTTTCAGGGGGGGTTCCATGTCCTACGAGCAGTACTTC.

In its sample, this clonotype was seen a few times. This chain uses TRBV9 with TRBJ2-2; D ambiguous. Trimming removed 0 bases at V and 1 base at J, with 4 bases between. The CDR3 extends over 14 amino acids. CDR1 and CDR2 from the germline V gene are SGDLS and YYNGEE. CDR3 in amino acids: CASSVGGNTGELFF. The CDR3 nucleotides are TGTGCCAGCAGCGTAGGCGGGAACACCGGGGAGCTGTTTTTT.